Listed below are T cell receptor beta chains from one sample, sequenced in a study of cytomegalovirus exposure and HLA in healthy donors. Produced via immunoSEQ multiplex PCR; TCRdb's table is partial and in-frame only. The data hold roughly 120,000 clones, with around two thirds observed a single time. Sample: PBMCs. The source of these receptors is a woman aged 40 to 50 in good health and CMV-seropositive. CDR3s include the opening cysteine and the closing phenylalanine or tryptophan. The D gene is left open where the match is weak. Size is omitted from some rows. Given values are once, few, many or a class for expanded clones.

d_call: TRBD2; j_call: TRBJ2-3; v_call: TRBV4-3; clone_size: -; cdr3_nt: TGCGCCAGCAGCCAAGGGGGGGGAGCCGGCACAGATACGCAGTATTTT; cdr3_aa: CASSQGGGAGTDTQYF
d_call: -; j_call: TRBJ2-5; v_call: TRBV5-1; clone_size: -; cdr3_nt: TGCGCCAGCAGCCCGGCGGGTTACGAGACCCAGTACTTC; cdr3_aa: CASSPAGYETQYF
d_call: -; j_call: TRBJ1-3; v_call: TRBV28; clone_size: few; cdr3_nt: TGTGCCAGCAGTCTTCCAATCGGCTCTGGAAACACCATATATTTT; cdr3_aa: CASSLPIGSGNTIYF
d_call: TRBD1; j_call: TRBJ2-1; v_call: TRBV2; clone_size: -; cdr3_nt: TGTGCCAGCAATCCCACGGACAGGATGTACAATGAGCAGTTCTTC; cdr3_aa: CASNPTDRMYNEQFF
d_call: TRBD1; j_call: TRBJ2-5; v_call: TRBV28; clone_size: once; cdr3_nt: TGTGCCAGCAGATCGACAGGGAGGACCCAGTACTTC; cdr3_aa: CASRSTGRTQYF
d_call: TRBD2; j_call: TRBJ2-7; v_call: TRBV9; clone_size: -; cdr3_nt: TGTGCCAGCAGCGCTACCCCCCTAGCGGGAGAGCACGAGCAGTACTTC; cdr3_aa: CASSATPLAGEHEQYF
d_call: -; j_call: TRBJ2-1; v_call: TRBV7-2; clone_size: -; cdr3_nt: TGTGCCAGCTCGGTCGGGTATAACAATGAGCAGTTCTTC; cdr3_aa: CASSVGYNNEQFF
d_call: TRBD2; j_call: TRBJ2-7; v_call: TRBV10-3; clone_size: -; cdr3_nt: TGTGCCATCATGTCGACTAGCGCAGTCTCCTACGAGCAGTACTTC; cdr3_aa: CAIMSTSAVSYEQYF
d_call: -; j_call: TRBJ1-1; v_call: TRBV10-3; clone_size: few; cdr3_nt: TGTGCCATCAAGAGTCCGACTGAGAACACTGAAGCTTTCTTT; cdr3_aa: CAIKSPTENTEAFF
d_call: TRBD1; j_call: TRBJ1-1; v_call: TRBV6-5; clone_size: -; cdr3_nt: TGTGCCAGCAGTTACTCCCGGACAGGGGGCAGCACTGAAGCTTTCTTT; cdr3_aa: CASSYSRTGGSTEAFF
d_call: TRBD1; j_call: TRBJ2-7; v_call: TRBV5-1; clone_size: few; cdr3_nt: TGCGCCAGCAGCTTACGGACAGGGAATCTATACGAGCAGTACTTC; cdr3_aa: CASSLRTGNLYEQYF
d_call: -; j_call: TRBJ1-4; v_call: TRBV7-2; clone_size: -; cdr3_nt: TGTGCCAGCAGCTTAGGGAGCGGGGGGTATGAAAAACTGTTTTTT; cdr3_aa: CASSLGSGGYEKLFF
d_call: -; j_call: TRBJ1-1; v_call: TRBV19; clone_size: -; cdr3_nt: TGTGCCAGTAGTATAGGGGACACACCGAACACTGAAGCTTTCTTT; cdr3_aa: CASSIGDTPNTEAFF
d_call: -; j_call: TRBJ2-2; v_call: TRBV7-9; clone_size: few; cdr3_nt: TGTGCCAGCGGTTCGGGGTTCCCAACCGGGGAGCTGTTTTTT; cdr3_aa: CASGSGFPTGELFF
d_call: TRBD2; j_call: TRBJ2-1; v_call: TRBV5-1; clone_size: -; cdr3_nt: TGCGCCAGCAGCTTACAAGCGGGAGGTGGTGAGCAGTTCTTC; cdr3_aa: CASSLQAGGGEQFF
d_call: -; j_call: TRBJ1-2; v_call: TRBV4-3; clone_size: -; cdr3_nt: TGCGCCAGCAGCCAGGCGGGCCCCAGCCAGGTCGGCGGCTACACCTTC; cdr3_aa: CASSQAGPSQVGGYTF
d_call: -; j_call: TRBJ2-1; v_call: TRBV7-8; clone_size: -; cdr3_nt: TGTGCCAGCAGCCCAGGACTGGGGATCCTTGGCGATGAGCAGTTCTTC; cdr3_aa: CASSPGLGILGDEQFF
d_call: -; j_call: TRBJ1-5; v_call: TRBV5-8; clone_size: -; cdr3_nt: TGTGCCAGCTACTCTGAGCGGGGAATTAGTCAGCCCCAGCCTTTT; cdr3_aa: CASYSERGISQPQPF
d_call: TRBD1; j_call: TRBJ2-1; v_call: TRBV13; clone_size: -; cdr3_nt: TGTGCCAGCAGCCCCCGGGACAGGCCTTACAATGAGCAGTTCTTC; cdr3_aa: CASSPRDRPYNEQFF
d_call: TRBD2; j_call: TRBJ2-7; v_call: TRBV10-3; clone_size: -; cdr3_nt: TGTGCCATCAGTGAGTCGATGCGGGAGCGGTACGAGCAGTACTTC; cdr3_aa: CAISESMRERYEQYF
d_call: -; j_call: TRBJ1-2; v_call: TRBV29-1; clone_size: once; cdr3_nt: TGCAGCGTTGAAGGGCAGTACTATGGCTACACCTTC; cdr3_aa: CSVEGQYYGYTF
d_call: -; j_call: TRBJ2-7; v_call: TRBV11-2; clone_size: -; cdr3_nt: TGTGCCAGCAGGTATTATGGTTCCGGTTCCGCCTCCTACGAGCAGTACTTC; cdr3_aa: CASRYYGSGSASYEQYF
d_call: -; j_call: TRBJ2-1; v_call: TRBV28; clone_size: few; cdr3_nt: TGTGCCAGCAGCTGGAAGGGGTATGAGCAGTTCTTC; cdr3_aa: CASSWKGYEQFF
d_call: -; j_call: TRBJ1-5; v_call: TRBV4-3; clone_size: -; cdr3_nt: TGCGCCAGCAGCCAGGGTCAGGGGAATCAGCCCCAGCATTTT; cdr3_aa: CASSQGQGNQPQHF
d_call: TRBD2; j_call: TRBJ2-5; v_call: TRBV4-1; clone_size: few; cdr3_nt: TGCGCCAGCAGTCCTACTAGCGGAGATCGAGAGACCCAGTACTTC; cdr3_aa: CASSPTSGDRETQYF
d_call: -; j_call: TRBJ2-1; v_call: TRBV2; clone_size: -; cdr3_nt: TGTGCCAGCAGTACCCGGGACTTCTCTTTCTACAATGAGCAGTTCTTC; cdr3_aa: CASSTRDFSFYNEQFF
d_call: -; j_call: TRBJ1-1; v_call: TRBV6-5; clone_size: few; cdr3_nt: TGTGCCAGCAGAGGCCTCGGGTCTCATGAAGCTTTCTTT; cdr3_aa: CASRGLGSHEAFF
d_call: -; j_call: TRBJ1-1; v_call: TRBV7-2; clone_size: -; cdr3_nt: TGTGCCAGCAGCTTACGGGAGAACACTGAAGCTTTCTTT; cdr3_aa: CASSLRENTEAFF